Detailed here is one T cell receptor (beta chain). Clones were sequenced by immunoSEQ multiplex PCR, and TCRdb holds only the in-frame ones, with some missing. This table holds roughly 200,000 clones, just over 90% found once. These data come from a study of T cell responses to AZD1222 COVID-19 vaccine. The germline gives CDR1 SGHTA, CDR2 FQGTGA. The CDR3 totals 15 residues. V shed 1 base and J shed 7 bases, with 11 bases lying between them. The genes are TRBV7-3 and TRBJ1-6, with D unresolved. The sample was peripheral blood, taken 28 days after the second AZD1222 dose. The origin of this receptor is an adult who received the AZD1222 COVID-19 vaccine. The CDR3 coding sequence is TGTGCCAGCAGCTTAATTCCGTCGTCAAATTCACCCCTCCACTTT. It codes for CASSLIPSSNSPLHF.